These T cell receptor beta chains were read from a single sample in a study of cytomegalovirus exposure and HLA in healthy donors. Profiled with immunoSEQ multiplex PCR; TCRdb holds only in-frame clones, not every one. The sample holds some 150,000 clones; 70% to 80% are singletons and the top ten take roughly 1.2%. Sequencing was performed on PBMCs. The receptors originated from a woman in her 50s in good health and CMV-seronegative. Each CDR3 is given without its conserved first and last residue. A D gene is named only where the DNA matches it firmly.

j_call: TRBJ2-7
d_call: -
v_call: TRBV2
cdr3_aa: ASSSRGYEQY

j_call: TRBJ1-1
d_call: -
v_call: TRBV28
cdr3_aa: ASRLRSKRSQITNTEAF

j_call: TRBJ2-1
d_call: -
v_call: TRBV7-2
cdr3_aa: ASSPAWGAYNEQF

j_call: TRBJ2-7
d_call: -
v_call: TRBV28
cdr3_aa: ASSFMGASYEQY

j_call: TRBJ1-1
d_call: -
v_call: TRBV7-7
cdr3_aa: ASSPSGRGARNTEAF

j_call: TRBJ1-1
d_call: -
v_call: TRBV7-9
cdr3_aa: ASSQSGAEAF

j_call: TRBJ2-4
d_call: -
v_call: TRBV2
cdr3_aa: ASGGNIQY

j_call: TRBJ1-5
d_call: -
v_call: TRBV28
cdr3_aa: ASRDGTLNQPQH

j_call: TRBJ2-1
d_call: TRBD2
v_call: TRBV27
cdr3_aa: ASSLNLAEAFNEQF

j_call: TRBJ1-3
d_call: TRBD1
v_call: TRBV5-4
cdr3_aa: ASSVGTGFARSGNTIY

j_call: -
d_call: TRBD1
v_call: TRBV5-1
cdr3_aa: ASSLAAGTGLYEQY

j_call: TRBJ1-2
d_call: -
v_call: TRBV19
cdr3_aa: ASSIGIGYGYT

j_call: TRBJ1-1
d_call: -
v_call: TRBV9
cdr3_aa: ASSVDGGFRRNTEAF

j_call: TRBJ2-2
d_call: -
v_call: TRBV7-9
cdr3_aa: ASSLNSGVAGELF

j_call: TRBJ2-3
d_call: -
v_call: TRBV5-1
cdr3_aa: ASSFGQGGTDTQY

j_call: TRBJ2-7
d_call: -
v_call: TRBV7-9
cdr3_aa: ASSPPGAYEQY

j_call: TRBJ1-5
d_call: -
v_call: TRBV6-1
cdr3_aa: ASSEGKMGPRPHNQPQH

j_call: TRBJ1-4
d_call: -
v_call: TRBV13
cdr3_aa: ASSPWDNLGEKLF

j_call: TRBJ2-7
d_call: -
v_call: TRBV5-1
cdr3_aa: ASSLGGNSYEQY

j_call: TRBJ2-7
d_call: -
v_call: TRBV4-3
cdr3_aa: ASSQDRTFYEQY

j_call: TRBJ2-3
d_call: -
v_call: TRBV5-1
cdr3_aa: ASSLDFPEGTQY

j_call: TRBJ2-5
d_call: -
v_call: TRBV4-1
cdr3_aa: ASSRVPHPAGETQY

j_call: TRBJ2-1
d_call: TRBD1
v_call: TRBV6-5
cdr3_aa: ASSYGTGRDNEQF

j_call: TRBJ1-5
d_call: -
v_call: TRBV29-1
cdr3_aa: SVRAENQPQH

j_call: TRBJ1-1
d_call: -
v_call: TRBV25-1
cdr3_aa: ASSDPGRETTF

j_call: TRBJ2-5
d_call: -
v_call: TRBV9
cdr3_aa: ASSLYTGPQETQY

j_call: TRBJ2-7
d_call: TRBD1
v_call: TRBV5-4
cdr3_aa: ASSHRGQSSYEQY

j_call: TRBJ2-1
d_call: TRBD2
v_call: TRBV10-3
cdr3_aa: ATVPGLAGGHDNEQF

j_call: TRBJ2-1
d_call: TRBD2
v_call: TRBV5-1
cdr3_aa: ASSPGSLAGANEQF

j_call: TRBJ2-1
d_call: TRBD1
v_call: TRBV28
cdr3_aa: ASLSLGQGYNEQL

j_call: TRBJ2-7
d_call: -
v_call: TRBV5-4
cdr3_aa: ASSLGVGVYEQY

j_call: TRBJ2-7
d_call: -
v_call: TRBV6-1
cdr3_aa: ASSPKRRTVYEQY

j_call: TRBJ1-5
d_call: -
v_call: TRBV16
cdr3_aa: ASSQLQSSNQPQH

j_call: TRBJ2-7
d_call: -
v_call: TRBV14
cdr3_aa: ASSQLSYEQY

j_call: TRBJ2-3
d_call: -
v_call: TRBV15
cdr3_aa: ATSRPMGQRGTDTQY

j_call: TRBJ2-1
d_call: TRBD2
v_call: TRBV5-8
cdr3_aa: ASSFPGLAGSEQF

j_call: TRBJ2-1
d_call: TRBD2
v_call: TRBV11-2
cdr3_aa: ASSHGLALSSYNEQF

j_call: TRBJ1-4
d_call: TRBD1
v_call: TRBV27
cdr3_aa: ASSLQGEYYEKLF

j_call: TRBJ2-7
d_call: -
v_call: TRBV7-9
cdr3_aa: ASSHLQGVSDEQY

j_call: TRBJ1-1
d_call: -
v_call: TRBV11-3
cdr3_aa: ASSFDGENTEAF

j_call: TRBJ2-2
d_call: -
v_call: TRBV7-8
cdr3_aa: ASSLLVEGERELF

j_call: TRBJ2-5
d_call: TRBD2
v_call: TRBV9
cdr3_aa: ASSASGGRGAQY

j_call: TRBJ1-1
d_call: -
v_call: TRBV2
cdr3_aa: AREEALNTEAF

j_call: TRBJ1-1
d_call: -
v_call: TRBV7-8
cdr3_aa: ASSLALDRLMNTEAF

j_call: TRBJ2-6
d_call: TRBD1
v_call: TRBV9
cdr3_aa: ASSAGGAGANVLT

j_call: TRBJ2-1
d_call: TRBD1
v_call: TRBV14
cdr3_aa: ASSQRQGSYNEQF

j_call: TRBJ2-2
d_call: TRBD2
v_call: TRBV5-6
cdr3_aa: ASSSLGVRGRGDTGELF

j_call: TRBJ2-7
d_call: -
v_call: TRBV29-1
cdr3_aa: SVVGRHSAYEQY

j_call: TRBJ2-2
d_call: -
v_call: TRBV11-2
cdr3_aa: ASRTRAEAGELF

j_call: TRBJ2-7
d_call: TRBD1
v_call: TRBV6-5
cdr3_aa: ASSYDKLGRGREQY

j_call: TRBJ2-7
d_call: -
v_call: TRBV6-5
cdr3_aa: ASSYRRLGAPYEQY

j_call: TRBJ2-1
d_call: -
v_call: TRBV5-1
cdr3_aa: ASSPSGGYNEQF

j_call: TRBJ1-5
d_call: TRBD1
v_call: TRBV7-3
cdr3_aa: ASSLQGGNQPQH

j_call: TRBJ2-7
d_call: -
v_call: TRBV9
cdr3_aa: ASSRAVGTSYEQY

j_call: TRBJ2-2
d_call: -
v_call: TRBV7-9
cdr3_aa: ASSPRETGELF

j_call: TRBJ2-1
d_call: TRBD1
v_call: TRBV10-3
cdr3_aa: AISESVPGQGYNEQF

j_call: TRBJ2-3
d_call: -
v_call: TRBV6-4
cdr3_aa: ASSDSAAATDTQY

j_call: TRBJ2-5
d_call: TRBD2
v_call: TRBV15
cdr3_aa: ATSPREGGETQY

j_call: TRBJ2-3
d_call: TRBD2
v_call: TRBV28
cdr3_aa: ASNVLFGGGADTQY